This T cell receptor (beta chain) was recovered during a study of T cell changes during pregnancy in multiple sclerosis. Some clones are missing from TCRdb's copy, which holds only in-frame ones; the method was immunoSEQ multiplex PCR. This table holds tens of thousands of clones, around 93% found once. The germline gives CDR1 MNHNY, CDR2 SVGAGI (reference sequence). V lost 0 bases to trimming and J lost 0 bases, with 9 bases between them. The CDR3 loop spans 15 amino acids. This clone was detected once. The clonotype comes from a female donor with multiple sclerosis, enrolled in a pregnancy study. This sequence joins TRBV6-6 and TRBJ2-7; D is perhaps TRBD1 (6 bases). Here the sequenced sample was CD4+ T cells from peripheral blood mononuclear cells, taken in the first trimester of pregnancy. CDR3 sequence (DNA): TGTGCCAGCAGTTACTCGAGGGGGAGCTCCTACGAGCAGTACTTC. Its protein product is CASSYSRGSSYEQYF.